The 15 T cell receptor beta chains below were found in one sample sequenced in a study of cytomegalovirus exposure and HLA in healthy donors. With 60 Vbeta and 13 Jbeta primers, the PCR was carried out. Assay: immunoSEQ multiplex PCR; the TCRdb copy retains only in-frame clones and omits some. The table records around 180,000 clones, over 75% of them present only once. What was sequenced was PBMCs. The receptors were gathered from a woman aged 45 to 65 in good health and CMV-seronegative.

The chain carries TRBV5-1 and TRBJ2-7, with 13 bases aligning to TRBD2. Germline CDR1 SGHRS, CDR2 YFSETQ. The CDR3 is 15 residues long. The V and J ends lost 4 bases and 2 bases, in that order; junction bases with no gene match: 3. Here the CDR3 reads CASSQGLAGAYEQYF. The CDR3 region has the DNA TGCGCCAGCAGCCAAGGACTAGCGGGGGCCTACGAGCAGTACTTC.

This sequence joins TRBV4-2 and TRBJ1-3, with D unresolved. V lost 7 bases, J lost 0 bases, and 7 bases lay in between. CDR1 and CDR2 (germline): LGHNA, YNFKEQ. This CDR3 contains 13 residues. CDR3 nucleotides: TGTGCCAGCACGGAGATCTCTGGAAACACCATATATTTT. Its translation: CASTEISGNTIYF.

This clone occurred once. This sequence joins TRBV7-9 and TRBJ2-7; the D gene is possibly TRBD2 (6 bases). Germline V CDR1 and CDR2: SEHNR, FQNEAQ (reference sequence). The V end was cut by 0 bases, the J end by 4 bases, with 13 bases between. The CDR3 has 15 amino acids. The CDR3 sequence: CASSLAFGEVYEQYF. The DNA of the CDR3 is TGTGCCAGCAGCTTAGCTTTCGGGGAGGTTTACGAGCAGTACTTC.

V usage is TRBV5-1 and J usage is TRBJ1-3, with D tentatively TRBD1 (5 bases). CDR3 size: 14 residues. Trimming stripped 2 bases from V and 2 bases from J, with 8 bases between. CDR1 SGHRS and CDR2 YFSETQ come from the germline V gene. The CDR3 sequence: CASSLQGAGNTIYF. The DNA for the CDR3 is TGCGCCAGCAGCTTACAAGGGGCTGGAAACACCATATATTTT.

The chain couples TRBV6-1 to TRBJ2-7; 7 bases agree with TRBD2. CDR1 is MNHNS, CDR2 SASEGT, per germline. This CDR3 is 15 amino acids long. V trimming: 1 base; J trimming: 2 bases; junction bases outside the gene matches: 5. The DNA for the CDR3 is TGTGCCAGCAGTGAAGTCGCTAGCGGAACCTACGAGCAGTACTTC. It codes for CASSEVASGTYEQYF.

The DNA for the CDR3 is TGCGCCAGCAGCCCCGAACACCGGACAGGGCTACAGACCCAGTACTTC. Amino acids: CASSPEHRTGLQTQYF. The gene calls are TRBV4-1 and TRBJ2-5; the match to TRBD1 covers 8 bases. Germline assignment: CDR1 MGHRA and CDR2 YSYEKL. J lost 6 bases, V lost 4 bases, and 13 bases had no gene match. The CDR3 is 16 residues long.

The CDR3 nucleotides are TGTGCCAGCCTAGGCGTCGATGGCTACACCTTC. This codes for CASLGVDGYTF. The gene calls are TRBV6-4 and TRBJ1-2; the D is unclear. CDR1 MRHNA and CDR2 SNTAGT come from the germline V gene. The CDR3 covers 11 residues. The V end lost 8 bases, the J end lost 6 bases, and 10 bases lay between the germline ends.

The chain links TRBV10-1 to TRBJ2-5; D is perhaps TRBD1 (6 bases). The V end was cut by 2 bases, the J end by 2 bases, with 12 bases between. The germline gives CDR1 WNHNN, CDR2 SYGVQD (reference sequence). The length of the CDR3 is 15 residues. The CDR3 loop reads CASSEGGIGQETQYF. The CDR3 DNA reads TGCGCCAGCAGTGAGGGGGGCATCGGGCAAGAGACCCAGTACTTC.

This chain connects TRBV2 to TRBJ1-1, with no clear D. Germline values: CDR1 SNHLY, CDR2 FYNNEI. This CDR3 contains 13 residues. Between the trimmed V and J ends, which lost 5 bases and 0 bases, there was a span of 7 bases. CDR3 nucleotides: TGTGCCAGCAGTACGGAGGTGAACACTGAAGCTTTCTTT. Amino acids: CASSTEVNTEAFF. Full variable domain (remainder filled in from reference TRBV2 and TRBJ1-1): EPEVTQTPSHQVTQMGQEVILRCVPISNHLYFYWYRQILGQKVEFLVSFYNNEISEKSEIFDDQFSVERPDGSNFTLKIRSTKLEDSAMYFCASSTEVNTEAFFGQGTRLTVV.

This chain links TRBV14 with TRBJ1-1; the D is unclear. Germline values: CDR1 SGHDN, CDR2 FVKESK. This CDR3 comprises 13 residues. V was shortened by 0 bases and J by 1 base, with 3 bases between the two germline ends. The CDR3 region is CASSQDQNTEAFF. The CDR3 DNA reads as TGTGCCAGCAGCCAAGATCAGAACACTGAAGCTTTCTTT.

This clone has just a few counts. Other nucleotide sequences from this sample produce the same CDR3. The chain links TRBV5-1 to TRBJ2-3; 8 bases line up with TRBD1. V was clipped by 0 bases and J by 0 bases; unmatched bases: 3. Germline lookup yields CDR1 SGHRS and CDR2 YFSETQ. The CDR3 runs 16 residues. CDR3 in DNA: TGCGCCAGCAGCTTGGGTACAGGGGGAAGCACAGATACGCAGTATTTT. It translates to CASSLGTGGSTDTQYF.

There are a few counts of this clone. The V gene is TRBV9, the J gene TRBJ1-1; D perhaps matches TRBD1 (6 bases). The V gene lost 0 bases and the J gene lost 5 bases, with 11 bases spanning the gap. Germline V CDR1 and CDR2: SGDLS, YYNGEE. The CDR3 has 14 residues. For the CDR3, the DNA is TGTGCCAGCAGCGTAGCTGGGGGCCGGACTGAAGCTTTCTTT. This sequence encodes CASSVAGGRTEAFF. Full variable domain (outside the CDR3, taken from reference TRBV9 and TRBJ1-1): DSGVTQTPKHLITATGQRVTLRCSPRSGDLSVYWYQQSLDQGLQFLIQYYNGEERAKGNILERFSAQQFPDLHSELNLSSLELGDSALYFCASSVAGGRTEAFFGQGTRLTVV.

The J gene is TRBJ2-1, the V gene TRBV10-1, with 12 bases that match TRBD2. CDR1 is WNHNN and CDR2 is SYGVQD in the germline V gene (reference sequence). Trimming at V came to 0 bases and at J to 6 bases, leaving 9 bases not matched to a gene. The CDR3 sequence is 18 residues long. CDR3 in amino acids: CASSESRLAGGLGNEQFF. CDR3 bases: TGCGCCAGCAGTGAGTCGCGGCTAGCGGGAGGGTTAGGCAATGAGCAGTTCTTC.

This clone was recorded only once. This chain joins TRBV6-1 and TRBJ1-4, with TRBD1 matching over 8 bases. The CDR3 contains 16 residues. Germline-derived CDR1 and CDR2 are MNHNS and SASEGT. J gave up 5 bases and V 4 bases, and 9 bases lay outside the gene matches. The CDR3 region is CASSGFRGRPNEKLFF. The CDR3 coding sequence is TGTGCCAGCAGTGGTTTCAGGGGGCGCCCCAATGAAAAACTGTTTTTT.

The DNA for the CDR3 is TGTGCCAGTAGTCGCGTCCGGCGGGAGTACTTC. This sequence encodes CASSRVRREYF. V is TRBV19 and J is TRBJ2-7; TRBD2 is a possible D gene (5 bases). Germline CDR1 and CDR2: LNHDA and SQIVND (reference sequence). CDR3 length equals 11 residues. Trimming removed 5 bases from V and 11 bases from J, with 13 bases in between.